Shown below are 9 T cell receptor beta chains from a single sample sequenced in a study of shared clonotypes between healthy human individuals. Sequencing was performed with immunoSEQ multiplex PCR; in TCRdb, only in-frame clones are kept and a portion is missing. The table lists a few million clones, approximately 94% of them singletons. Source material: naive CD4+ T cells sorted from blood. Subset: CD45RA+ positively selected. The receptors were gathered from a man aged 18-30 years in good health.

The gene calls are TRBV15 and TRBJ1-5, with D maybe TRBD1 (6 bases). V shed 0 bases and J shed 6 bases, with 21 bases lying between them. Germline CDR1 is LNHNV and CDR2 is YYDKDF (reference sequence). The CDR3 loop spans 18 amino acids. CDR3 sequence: CATSRDRGLIQGGQPQHF. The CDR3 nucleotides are TGTGCCACCAGCAGAGATCGCGGGCTCATCCAAGGGGGTCAGCCCCAGCATTTT.

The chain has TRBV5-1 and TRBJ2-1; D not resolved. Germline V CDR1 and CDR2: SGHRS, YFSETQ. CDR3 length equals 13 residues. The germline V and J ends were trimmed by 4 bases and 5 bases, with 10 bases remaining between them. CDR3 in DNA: TGCGCCAGCAGCCTTACACAAGACAATGAGCAGTTCTTC. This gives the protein CASSLTQDNEQFF.

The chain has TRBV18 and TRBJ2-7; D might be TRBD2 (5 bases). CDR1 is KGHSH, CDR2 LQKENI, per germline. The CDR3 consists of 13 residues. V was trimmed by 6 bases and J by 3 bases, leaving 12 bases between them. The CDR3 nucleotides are TGTGCCAGCTCCTCCGTGGCGGGCTACGAGCAGTACTTC. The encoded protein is CASSSVAGYEQYF.

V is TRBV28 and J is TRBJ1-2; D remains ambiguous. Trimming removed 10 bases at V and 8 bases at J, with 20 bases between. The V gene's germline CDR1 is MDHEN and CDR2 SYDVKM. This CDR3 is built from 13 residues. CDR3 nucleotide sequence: TGTGCCACGTCGGCTGACCCTTTTCTGGGCTACACCTTC. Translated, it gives CATSADPFLGYTF.

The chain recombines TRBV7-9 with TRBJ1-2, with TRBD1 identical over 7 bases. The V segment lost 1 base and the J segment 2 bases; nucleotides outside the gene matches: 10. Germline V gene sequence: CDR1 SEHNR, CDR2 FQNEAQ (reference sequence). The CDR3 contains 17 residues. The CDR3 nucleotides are TGTGCCAGCAGCTTAGGGGATTACAGGGGTGTAAACTATGGCTACACCTTC. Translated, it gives CASSLGDYRGVNYGYTF.

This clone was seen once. The CDR3 loop is CASSVRLAGMDLAKNIQYF. The CDR3 DNA reads as TGTGCCAGCAGTGTAAGGCTAGCGGGGATGGATCTAGCCAAAAACATTCAGTACTTC. The rearrangement links TRBV2 to TRBJ2-4; TRBD2 agrees at 9 bases. Germline CDR1 reads SNHLY; CDR2 reads FYNNEI. The J segment lost 0 bases and the V segment lost 4 bases, leaving 13 bases of the junction unmatched. This CDR3 is 19 amino acids long.

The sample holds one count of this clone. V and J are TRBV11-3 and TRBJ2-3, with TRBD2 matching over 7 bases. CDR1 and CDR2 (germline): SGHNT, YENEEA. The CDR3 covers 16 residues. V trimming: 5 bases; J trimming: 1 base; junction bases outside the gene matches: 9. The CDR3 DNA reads TGTGCCAGCAGCCAAGGGCTAGCGGCCGGCACAGATACGCAGTATTTT. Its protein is CASSQGLAAGTDTQYF.

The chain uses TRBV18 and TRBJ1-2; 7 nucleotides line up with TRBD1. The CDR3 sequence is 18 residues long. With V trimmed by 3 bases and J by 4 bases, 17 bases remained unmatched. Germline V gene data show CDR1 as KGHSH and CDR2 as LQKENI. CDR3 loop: CASSPGQLSPILLYGYTF. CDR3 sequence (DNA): TGTGCCAGCTCACCGGGACAGCTTTCCCCTATTCTCCTCTATGGCTACACCTTC.

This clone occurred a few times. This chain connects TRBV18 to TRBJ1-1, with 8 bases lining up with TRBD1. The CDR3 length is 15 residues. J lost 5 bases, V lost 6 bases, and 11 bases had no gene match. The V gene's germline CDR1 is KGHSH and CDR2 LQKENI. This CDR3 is CASSLDAGGRTEAFF. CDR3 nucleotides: TGTGCCAGCTCTCTGGACGCAGGGGGCAGAACTGAAGCTTTCTTT.